The 5 T cell receptor beta chains given below trace back to one sample, sequenced in a study of CD8+ T cells in alopecia areata. Sequencing templates came from extracted RNA that was reverse transcribed into cDNA. Here immunoSEQ multiplex PCR was the method, and the copy in TCRdb shows in-frame clones only, minus some. Of 120,000 or so clones detected, roughly 50% appear once; the ten largest clones hold about 11%. The material sequenced was NKG2D-low CD8+ T cells sorted from blood. These receptors came from a human donor with alopecia areata.

The chain joins TRBV29-1 to TRBJ2-1, with no clear D. CDR1 and CDR2 (germline): SQVTM, ANQGSEA. V lost 4 bases, J lost 10 bases, and 8 bases lay in between. CDR3 length: 10 amino acids. CDR3 nucleotide sequence: TGCAGCGTTGGTAGAGACGAGCAGTTCTTC. Its protein product is CSVGRDEQFF.

This clone was recorded once. A much larger clonotype is one base distant, so this may be a read error. The CDR3 region is CASRSNTGELFF. The DNA for the CDR3 is TGTGCCAGCAGATCGAACACCGGGGAGCTGTTTTTT. This chain joins TRBV6-5 and TRBJ2-2; D remains unclear. This CDR3 is 12 amino acids long. Germline V gene sequence: CDR1 MNHEY, CDR2 SVGAGI. V lost 6 bases and J lost 0, with 2 bases in between.

This chain links TRBV29-1 with TRBJ1-2; D is undetermined. This CDR3 has 13 residues. CDR1 is SQVTM and CDR2 is ANQGSEA in the germline V gene. V was shortened by 5 bases and J by 3 bases, with 13 bases between the two germline ends. The CDR3 here is CSVLDTRHYGYTF. CDR3 DNA: TGCAGCGTTCTCGACACAAGACACTATGGCTACACCTTC.

V usage is TRBV27 and J usage is TRBJ2-4; the D gene is possibly TRBD2 (6 bases). Deletions cut 3 bases from V and 2 bases from J, with 8 bases between. The CDR3 has 14 residues. Germline V CDR1 and CDR2: MNHEY, SMNVEV (reference sequence). The CDR3 coding sequence is TGTGCCAGCAGTTTGCGGGGAACCAAAAACATTCAGTACTTC. This gives the protein CASSLRGTKNIQYF.

In the case of this clone: This sample also contains other DNA sequences that code for the same CDR3. This chain uses TRBV29-1 with TRBJ1-1, with a weak D call TRBD1 (5 bases). V was pared by 4 bases and J by 4 bases, with 7 bases between. The germline V gene has CDR1 SQVTM and CDR2 ANQGSEA. This CDR3 is 11 amino acids long. The DNA of the CDR3 is TGCAGCGTTGCAAGGGGCACTGAAGCTTTCTTT. Translated: CSVARGTEAFF.